Listed below are T cell receptor beta chains from one sample, sequenced in a study of cytomegalovirus exposure and HLA in healthy donors. Measured with immunoSEQ multiplex PCR; TCRdb has only the in-frame clones, and not every one. The table includes about 140,000 clones, approximately 86% detected once. The sequencing input was PBMCs. The source of these receptors is a woman aged 18-29 years in good health and CMV-seropositive. Each CDR3 is given with its conserved first and last residue. D genes are given only for firm matches. A row's size may be missing; if present it is once, few, many or a size class.

d_call	v_call	clone_size	j_call	cdr3_nt	cdr3_aa
-	TRBV7-9	-	TRBJ2-7	TGTGCCAGCAGCTTACTTGGCCACGAGCAGTACTTC	CASSLLGHEQYF
TRBD2	TRBV11-2	-	TRBJ2-7	TGTGCCAGCAGCTTGATAGCGGGAGGTATAATTTGGGAGCAGTACTTC	CASSLIAGGIIWEQYF
TRBD2	TRBV6-1	-	TRBJ2-5	TGTGCCAGCAGAGGTAGCGGGAGTTTGACCCAGTACTTC	CASRGSGSLTQYF
TRBD1	TRBV10-1	-	TRBJ2-1	TGCGCCAGCAGCCTCGGGACAGCCGATGAGCAGTTCTTC	CASSLGTADEQFF
-	TRBV6-5	-	TRBJ2-3	TGTGCCAGCAGAAAGGGGGGCACAGATACGCAGTATTTT	CASRKGGTDTQYF
-	TRBV28	-	TRBJ2-2	TGTGCCAGCAGTTCCCCCCCCACTCTCAAAAACACCGGGGAGCTGTTTTTT	CASSSPPTLKNTGELFF
-	TRBV7-9	-	TRBJ1-2	TGTGCCAGCAGCCGACGACAGTTTGATGGCTACACCTTC	CASSRRQFDGYTF
TRBD1	TRBV28	-	TRBJ2-4	TGTGCCAGCAGTTTCCCCTCGGACAGGCCCCTAACCAAAAACATTCAGTACTTC	CASSFPSDRPLTKNIQYF
TRBD1	TRBV18	-	TRBJ2-5	TGTGCCAGCTCACCAGACAGACAGGGCCAAGAGACCCAGTACTTC	CASSPDRQGQETQYF
TRBD1	TRBV7-8	-	TRBJ2-7	TGTGCCAGCGGCGACAGGGAAAGCACCTACGAGCAGTACTTC	CASGDRESTYEQYF
-	TRBV7-2	-	TRBJ1-6	TGTGCCAGCAGCCAACAGGCGGCCTCACCCCTCCACTTT	CASSQQAASPLHF
TRBD2	TRBV5-4	-	TRBJ2-1	TGTGCCAGCAGCTTGGATAGCGGGACCTACAATGAGCAGTTCTTC	CASSLDSGTYNEQFF
-	TRBV27	-	TRBJ2-5	TGTGCCAGCAGATCAGGGGGGTCAGGTGAGACCCAGTACTTC	CASRSGGSGETQYF
TRBD1	TRBV5-1	once	TRBJ2-7	TGCGCCAGCAGCAGGGGGGACAGGAGGTACGAGCAGTACTTC	CASSRGDRRYEQYF
-	TRBV4-1	-	TRBJ2-7	TGCGCCAGCAGCGGGGACCGGGGAGGCTACGAGCAGTACTTC	CASSGDRGGYEQYF
TRBD2	TRBV6-6	once	TRBJ2-7	TGTGCCAGCAGTTTACAGCGGGGGCCCTACGAGCAGTACTTC	CASSLQRGPYEQYF
TRBD2	TRBV5-1	few	TRBJ2-7	TGCGCCAGCAGCTTGAGGGGGATCGGCGGGAGGTCTAGCGAGCAGTACTTC	CASSLRGIGGRSSEQYF
-	TRBV6-6	once	TRBJ1-3	TGTGCCAGTACCGCCCGGGGGGTGGGTGGAAACACCATATATTTT	CASTARGVGGNTIYF
-	TRBV11-2	-	TRBJ1-2	TGTGCCAGCAGCCCAGGGAAGGGCTACACCTTC	CASSPGKGYTF
-	TRBV7-8	-	TRBJ1-6	TGTGCCAGCAGCTTAGGACCCCCAGGGAGGGGGAATTCACCCCTCCACTTT	CASSLGPPGRGNSPLHF
-	TRBV6-1	-	TRBJ2-2	TGTGCCAGCAGTGAAGGCAGATTTTTCACCGGGGAGCTGTTTTTT	CASSEGRFFTGELFF
-	TRBV5-6	-	TRBJ1-5	TGTGCCAGCAGTCCAGGGGGCAATCAGCCCCAGCATTTT	CASSPGGNQPQHF
TRBD2	TRBV5-4	-	TRBJ2-3	TGTGCCAGCAGCCTCCGAGCGGGGGGGAGATCAGATACGCAGTATTTT	CASSLRAGGRSDTQYF
-	TRBV5-1	-	TRBJ2-1	TGCGCCAGCAGCCTCTACAATGAGCAGTTCTTC	CASSLYNEQFF
TRBD2	TRBV4-1	once	TRBJ2-5	TGCGCCAGCAGCCAAGGGGAGGGAGGGCCAGTAGAGACCCAGTACTTC	CASSQGEGGPVETQYF